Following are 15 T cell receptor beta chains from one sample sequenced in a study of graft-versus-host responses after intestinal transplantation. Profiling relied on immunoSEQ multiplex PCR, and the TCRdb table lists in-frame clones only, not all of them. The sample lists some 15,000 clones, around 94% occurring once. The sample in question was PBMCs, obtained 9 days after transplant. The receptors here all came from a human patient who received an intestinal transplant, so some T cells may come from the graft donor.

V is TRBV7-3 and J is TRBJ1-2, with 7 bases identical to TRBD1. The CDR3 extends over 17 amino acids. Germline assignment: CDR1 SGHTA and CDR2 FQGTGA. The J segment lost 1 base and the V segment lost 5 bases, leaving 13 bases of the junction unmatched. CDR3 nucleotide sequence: TGTGCCAGCAGCCCTTCGGACAGGTCTGGGATTAACTATGGCTACACCTTC. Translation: CASSPSDRSGINYGYTF.

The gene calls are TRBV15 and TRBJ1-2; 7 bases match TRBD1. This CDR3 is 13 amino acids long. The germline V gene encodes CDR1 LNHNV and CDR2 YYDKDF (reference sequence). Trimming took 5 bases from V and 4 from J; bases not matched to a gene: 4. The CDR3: CATSEDRSYGYTF. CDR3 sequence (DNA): TGTGCCACCAGCGAGGACAGGTCCTATGGCTACACCTTC. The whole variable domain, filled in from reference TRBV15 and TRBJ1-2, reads DAMVIQNPRYQVTQFGKPVTLSCSQTLNHNVMYWYQQKSSQAPKLLFHYYDKDFNNEADTPDNFQSRRPNTSFCFLDIRSPGLGDTAMYLCATSEDRSYGYTFGSGTRLTVV.

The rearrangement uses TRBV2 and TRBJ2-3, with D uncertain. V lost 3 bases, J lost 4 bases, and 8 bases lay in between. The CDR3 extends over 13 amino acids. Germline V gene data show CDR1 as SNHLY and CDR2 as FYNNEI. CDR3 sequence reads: CASSDLRSDTQYF. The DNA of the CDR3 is TGTGCCAGCAGTGACCTTAGATCAGATACGCAGTATTTT.

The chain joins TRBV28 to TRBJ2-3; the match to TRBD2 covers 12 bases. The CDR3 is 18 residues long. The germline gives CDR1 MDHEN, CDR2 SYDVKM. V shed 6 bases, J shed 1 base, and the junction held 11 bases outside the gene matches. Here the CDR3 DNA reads TGTGCCAGCAGCCAGACTAGCGGGAGAGGGATGGGCACAGATACGCAGTATTTT. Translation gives CASSQTSGRGMGTDTQYF.

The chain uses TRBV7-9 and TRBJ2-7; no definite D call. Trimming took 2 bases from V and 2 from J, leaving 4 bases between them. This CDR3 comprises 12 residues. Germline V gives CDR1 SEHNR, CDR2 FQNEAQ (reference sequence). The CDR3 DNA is TGTGCCAGCAGCTTACCGCCCTACGAGCAGTACTTC. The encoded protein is CASSLPPYEQYF. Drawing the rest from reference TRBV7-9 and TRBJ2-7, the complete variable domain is DTGVSQNPRHKITKRGQNVTFRCDPISEHNRLYWYRQTLGQGPEFLTYFQNEAQLEKSRLLSDRFSAERPKGSFSTLEIQRTEQGDSAMYLCASSLPPYEQYFGPGTRLTVT.

The CDR3 protein is CSVEIRGREGRDNEQFF. The CDR3 coding sequence is TGCAGCGTTGAAATCAGGGGGCGGGAGGGTAGAGACAATGAGCAGTTCTTC. This chain connects TRBV29-1 to TRBJ2-1; tentative D call: TRBD2 (9 bases). The length of the CDR3 is 17 residues. The germline V and J ends were trimmed by 2 bases and 5 bases, with 22 bases remaining between them. Germline V lookup: CDR1 SQVTM, CDR2 ANQGSEA.

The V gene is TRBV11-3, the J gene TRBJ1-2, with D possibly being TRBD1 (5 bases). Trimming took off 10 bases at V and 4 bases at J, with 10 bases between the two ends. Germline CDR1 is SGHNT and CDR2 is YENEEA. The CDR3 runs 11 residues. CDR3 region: CANTRGYGYTF. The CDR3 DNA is TGTGCCAATACGAGGGGCTATGGCTACACCTTC.

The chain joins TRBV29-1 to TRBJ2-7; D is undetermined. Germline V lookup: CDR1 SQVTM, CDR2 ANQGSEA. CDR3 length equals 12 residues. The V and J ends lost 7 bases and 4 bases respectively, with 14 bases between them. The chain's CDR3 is CSALTEEYEQYF. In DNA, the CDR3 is TGCAGCGCCCTAACAGAAGAGTACGAGCAGTACTTC.

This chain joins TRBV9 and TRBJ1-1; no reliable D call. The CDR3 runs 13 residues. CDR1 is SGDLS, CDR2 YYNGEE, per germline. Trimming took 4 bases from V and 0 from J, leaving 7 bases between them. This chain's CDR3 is CASSTSMNTEAFF. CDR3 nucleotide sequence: TGTGCCAGCAGCACTAGTATGAACACTGAAGCTTTCTTT.

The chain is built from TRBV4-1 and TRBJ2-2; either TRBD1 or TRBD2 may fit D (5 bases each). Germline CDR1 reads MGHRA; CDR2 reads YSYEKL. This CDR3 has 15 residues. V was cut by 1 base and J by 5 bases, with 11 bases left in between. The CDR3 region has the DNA TGCGCCAGCAGCCAAGGAGGGACCAGGACCGGGGAGCTGTTTTTT. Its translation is CASSQGGTRTGELFF.

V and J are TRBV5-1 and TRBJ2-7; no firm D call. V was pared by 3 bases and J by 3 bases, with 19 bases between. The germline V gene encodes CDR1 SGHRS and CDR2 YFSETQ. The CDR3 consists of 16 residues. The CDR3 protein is CASSSGFIGRDYEQYF. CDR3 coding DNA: TGCGCCAGCAGCTCCGGTTTTATAGGGCGCGACTACGAGCAGTACTTC.

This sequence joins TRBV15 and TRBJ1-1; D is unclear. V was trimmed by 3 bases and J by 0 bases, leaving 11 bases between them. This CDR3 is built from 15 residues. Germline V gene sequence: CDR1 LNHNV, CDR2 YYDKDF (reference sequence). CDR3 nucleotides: TGTGCCACCAGCAGCCCACAGATGATGAACACTGAAGCTTTCTTT. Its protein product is CATSSPQMMNTEAFF.

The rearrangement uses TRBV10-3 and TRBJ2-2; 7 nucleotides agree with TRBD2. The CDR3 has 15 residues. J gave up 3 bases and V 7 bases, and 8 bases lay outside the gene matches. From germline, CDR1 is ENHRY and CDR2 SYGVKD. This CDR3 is CAIMQAGVHTGELFF. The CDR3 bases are TGTGCCATCATGCAGGCGGGAGTCCACACCGGGGAGCTGTTTTTT.

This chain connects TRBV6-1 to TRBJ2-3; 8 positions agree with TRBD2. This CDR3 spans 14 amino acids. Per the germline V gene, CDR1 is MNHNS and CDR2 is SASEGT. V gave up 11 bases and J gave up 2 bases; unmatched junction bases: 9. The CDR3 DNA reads TGTGCCGCGGGAGCGGGAGTCGACACAGATACGCAGTATTTT. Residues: CAAGAGVDTDTQYF.

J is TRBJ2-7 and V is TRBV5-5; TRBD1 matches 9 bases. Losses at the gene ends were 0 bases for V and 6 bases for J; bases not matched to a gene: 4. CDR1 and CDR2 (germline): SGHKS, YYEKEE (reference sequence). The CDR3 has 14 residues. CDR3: CASSLAGTGSEQYF. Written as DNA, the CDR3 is TGTGCCAGCAGCTTGGCAGGGACAGGGAGCGAGCAGTACTTC. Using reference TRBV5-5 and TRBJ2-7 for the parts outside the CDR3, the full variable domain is DAGVTQSPTHLIKTRGQQVTLRCSPISGHKSVSWYQQVLGQGPQFIFQYYEKEERGRGNFPDRFSARQFPNYSSELNVNALLLGDSALYLCASSLAGTGSEQYFGPGTRLTVT.